Listed here are 12 T cell receptor beta chains from one sample, sequenced in a study of cytomegalovirus exposure and HLA in healthy donors. The PCR used 60 Vbeta and 13 Jbeta primers. Produced via immunoSEQ multiplex PCR; TCRdb's table is partial and in-frame only. This table holds some 170,000 clones, roughly three quarters found once. Sequenced sample: PBMCs. Receptors were obtained from a man between 18 and 29 years old in good health and CMV-seropositive.

This chain uses TRBV5-1 with TRBJ1-2; 7 positions agree with TRBD1. This CDR3 is 13 amino acids long. V was pared by 5 bases and J by 4 bases, with 5 bases of the junction left unmatched. CDR1 and CDR2 from the germline V gene are SGHRS and YFSETQ. CDR3 amino acids: CASRTGVTYGYTF. As DNA, the CDR3 is TGCGCCAGCAGAACAGGGGTTACCTATGGCTACACCTTC.

The chain links TRBV7-9 to TRBJ2-7; a possible D gene is TRBD2 (7 bases). The CDR3 is 17 residues long. CDR1 is SEHNR, CDR2 FQNEAQ, per germline (reference sequence). V was pared by 0 bases and J by 3 bases, with 18 bases between. CDR3 amino acids: CASSLALGGGGNYEQYF. The DNA of the CDR3 is TGTGCCAGCAGCTTAGCGCTCGGGGGAGGGGGGAACTACGAGCAGTACTTC.

CDR3 protein: CAISEGLAGLRNEQFF. CDR3 DNA sequence: TGTGCCATCAGTGAGGGGTTAGCGGGTTTGCGCAATGAGCAGTTCTTC. J is TRBJ2-1 and V is TRBV10-3; 7 nucleotides align to TRBD2. V lost 2 bases, J lost 6 bases, and 10 bases stayed unmatched. CDR1 is ENHRY, CDR2 SYGVKD, per germline. The CDR3 is 16 amino acids.

The chain couples TRBV2 to TRBJ2-2; D is uncertain. Germline values: CDR1 SNHLY, CDR2 FYNNEI. This CDR3 comprises 13 residues. Trimming cost V 7 bases and J 5 bases, with 11 bases left between them. The CDR3 is CASTVQWTGELFF. CDR3 coding DNA: TGTGCCAGCACCGTACAGTGGACCGGGGAGCTGTTTTTT.

This sequence joins TRBV5-1 and TRBJ1-2, with a possible D match to TRBD1 (5 bases). This CDR3 is built from 13 residues. Trimming cost V 3 bases and J 6 bases, with 12 bases left between them. Germline V gene lookup returns CDR1 SGHRS and CDR2 YFSETQ. The chain's CDR3 is CASSSGTENGYTF. The CDR3 DNA reads TGCGCCAGCAGCTCCGGGACTGAGAATGGCTACACCTTC. The variable domain in full, with the rest retrieved from reference TRBV5-1 and TRBJ1-2, is KAGVTQTPRYLIKTRGQQVTLSCSPISGHRSVSWYQQTPGQGLQFLFEYFSETQRNKGNFPGRFSGRQFSNSRSEMNVSTLELGDSALYLCASSSGTENGYTFGSGTRLTVV.

This clone has only a few counts. This chain links TRBV6-1 with TRBJ2-6, with 15 bases lining up with TRBD2. The CDR3 has 19 amino acids. J gave up 2 bases and V 2 bases, and 4 bases lay outside the gene matches. CDR1 MNHNS and CDR2 SASEGT come from the germline V gene. CDR3 bases: TGTGCCAGCAGTGAAAGGACTAGCGGGAGGGTTACTGGGGCCAACGTCCTGACTTTC. Translation gives CASSERTSGRVTGANVLTF.

This sequence joins TRBV9 and TRBJ2-3; possible D gene TRBD2, 6 bases. Germline CDR1 and CDR2: SGDLS and YYNGEE. V lost 0 bases, J lost 5 bases, and 10 bases lay in between. CDR3 size: 14 residues. The CDR3 DNA is TGTGCCAGCAGCGTAGAACTAGCAGAAGATACGCAGTATTTT. It specifies CASSVELAEDTQYF.

A word on this clone: At the DNA level, this CDR3 is encoded by other sequences in the same sample as well. V gene TRBV6-5 combines with J gene TRBJ2-7; D unresolved. Germline V gene sequence: CDR1 MNHEY, CDR2 SVGAGI. Trimming took off 6 bases at V and 4 bases at J, with 7 bases between the two ends. The CDR3 contains 11 residues. Here the CDR3 reads CASRTNYEQYF. DNA of the CDR3: TGTGCCAGCAGGACAAATTACGAGCAGTACTTC.

The chain employs TRBV19 and TRBJ1-5; 7 bases are a match to TRBD1. The germline CDR1 and CDR2 sequences are LNHDA and SQIVND (reference sequence). Trimming cost V 5 bases and J 5 bases; bases outside gene matches: 9. This CDR3 has 15 residues. The DNA for the CDR3 is TGTGCCAGTAGTCCTGGGACAGCCACCTATCAGCCCCAGCATTTT. It translates to CASSPGTATYQPQHF.

V usage is TRBV4-2 and J usage is TRBJ1-5, with D unresolved. The V end lost 0 bases, the J end lost 5 bases, and 11 bases lay between the germline ends. This CDR3 is built from 15 residues. The germline V gene has CDR1 LGHNA and CDR2 YNFKEQ. The CDR3 DNA reads TGTGCCAGCAGCCAAGAATGGCAGTCCGATCAGCCCCAGCATTTT. Translated, it gives CASSQEWQSDQPQHF.

This clone was seen a few times. This rearrangement joins TRBV18 to TRBJ2-2; 9 bases map to TRBD1. Germline V CDR1 and CDR2: KGHSH, LQKENI. V dropped 0 bases and J dropped 9; count of bases not matched to a gene: 11. The CDR3 sequence is 17 residues long. CDR3 amino acids: CASSPPGVTGGPRELFF. The CDR3 DNA reads TGTGCCAGCTCACCACCGGGTGTAACAGGGGGCCCCAGGGAGCTGTTTTTT.

J is TRBJ2-7 and V is TRBV21-1; the table's D call, TRBD2, has no DNA check behind it. TRBV21-1 corresponds to a pseudogene. This CDR3 spans 19 amino acids. The CDR3 nucleotides are TGTGCCAGCAGCAAAGTAGCCGCCGAGGGAAGCGGGAGGGCCTACGAGCAGTACTTC. Its protein product is CASSKVAAEGSGRAYEQYF.